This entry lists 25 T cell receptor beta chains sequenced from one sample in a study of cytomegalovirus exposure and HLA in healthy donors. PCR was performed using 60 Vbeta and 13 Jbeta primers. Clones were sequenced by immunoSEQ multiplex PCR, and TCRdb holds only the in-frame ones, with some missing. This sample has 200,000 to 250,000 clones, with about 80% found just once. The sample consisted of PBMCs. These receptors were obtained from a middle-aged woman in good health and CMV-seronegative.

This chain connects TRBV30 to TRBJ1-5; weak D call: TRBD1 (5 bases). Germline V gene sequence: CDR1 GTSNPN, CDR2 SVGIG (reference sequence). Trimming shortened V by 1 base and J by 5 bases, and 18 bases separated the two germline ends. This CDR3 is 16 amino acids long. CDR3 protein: CAWSANELDSYQPQHF. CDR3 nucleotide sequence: TGTGCCTGGAGTGCCAACGAATTAGACAGTTATCAGCCCCAGCATTTT.

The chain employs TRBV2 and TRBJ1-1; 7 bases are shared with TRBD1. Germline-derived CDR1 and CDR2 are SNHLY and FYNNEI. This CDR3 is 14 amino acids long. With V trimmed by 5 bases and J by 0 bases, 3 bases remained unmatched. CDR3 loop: CASSSQGVNTEAFF. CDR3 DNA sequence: TGTGCCAGCAGTTCTCAGGGGGTGAACACTGAAGCTTTCTTT.

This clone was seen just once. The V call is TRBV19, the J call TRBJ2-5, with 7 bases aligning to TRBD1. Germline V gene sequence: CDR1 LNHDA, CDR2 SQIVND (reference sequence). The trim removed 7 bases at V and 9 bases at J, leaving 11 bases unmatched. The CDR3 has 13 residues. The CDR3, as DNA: TGTGCCAGTAACAGGGGCCTCGCTGAGGCCCAGTACTTC. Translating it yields CASNRGLAEAQYF.

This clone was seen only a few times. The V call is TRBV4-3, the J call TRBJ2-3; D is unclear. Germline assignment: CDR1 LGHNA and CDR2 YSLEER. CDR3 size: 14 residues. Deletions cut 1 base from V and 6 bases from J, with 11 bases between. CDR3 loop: CASSQAAPVDTQYF. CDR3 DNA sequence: TGCGCCAGCAGCCAAGCTGCTCCGGTGGATACGCAGTATTTT.

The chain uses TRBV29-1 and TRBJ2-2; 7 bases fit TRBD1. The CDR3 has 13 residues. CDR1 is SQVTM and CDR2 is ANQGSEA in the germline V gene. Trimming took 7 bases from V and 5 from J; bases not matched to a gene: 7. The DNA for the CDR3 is TGCAGCGGGGGACAGACTTCAACCGGGGAGCTGTTTTTT. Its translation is CSGGQTSTGELFF.

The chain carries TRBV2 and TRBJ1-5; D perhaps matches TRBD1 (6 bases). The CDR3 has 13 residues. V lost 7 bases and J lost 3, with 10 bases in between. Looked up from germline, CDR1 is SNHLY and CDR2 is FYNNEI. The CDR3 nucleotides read TGTGCCAGCAAGGACAGCTACAATCAGCCCCAGCATTTT. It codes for CASKDSYNQPQHF.

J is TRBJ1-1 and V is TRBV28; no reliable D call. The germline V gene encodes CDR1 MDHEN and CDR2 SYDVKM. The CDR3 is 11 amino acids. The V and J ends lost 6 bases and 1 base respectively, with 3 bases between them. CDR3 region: CASRANTEAFF. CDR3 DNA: TGTGCCAGCAGGGCGAACACTGAAGCTTTCTTT.

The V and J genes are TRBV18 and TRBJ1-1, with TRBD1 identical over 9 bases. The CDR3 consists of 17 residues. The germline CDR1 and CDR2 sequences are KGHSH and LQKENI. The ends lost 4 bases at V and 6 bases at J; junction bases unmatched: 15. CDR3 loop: CASSRIRPQGAGAEAFF. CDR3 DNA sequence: TGTGCCAGCTCACGAATTCGGCCACAGGGGGCCGGAGCTGAAGCTTTCTTT.

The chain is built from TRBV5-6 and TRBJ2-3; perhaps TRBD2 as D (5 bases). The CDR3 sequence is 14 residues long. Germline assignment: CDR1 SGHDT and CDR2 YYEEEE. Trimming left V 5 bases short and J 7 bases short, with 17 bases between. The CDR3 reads CASSRGSPGYTQYF. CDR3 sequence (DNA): TGTGCCAGCAGTCGAGGGTCGCCGGGTTATACGCAGTATTTT.

The CDR3 is CASSFYRTGDYEQYF. DNA for the CDR3: TGTGCCAGCAGCTTTTACAGGACAGGGGACTACGAGCAGTACTTC. The J gene is TRBJ2-7, the V gene TRBV11-2, with TRBD1 identical over 9 bases. V trimming: 3 bases; J trimming: 3 bases; junction bases outside the gene matches: 6. This CDR3 spans 15 amino acids. From germline, CDR1 is SGHAT and CDR2 FQNNGV.

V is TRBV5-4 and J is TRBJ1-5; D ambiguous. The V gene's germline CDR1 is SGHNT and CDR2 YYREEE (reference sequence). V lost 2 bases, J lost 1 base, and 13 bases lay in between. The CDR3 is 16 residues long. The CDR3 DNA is TGTGCCAGCAGCTTAAGGGCGGGATCGAGCAATCAGCCCCAGCATTTT. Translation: CASSLRAGSSNQPQHF.

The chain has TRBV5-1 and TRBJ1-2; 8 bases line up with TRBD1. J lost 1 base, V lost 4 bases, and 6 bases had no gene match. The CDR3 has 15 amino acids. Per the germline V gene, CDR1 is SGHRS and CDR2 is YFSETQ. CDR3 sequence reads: CASSPQGARNYGYTF. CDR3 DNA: TGCGCCAGCAGCCCCCAGGGGGCGCGTAACTATGGCTACACCTTC.

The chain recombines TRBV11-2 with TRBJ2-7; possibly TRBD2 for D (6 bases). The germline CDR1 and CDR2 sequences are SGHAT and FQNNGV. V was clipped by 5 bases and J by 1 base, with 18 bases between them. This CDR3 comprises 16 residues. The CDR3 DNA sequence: TGTGCCAGCAGCCTCGCGGGATTCACGGGTTCCTACGAGCAGTACTTC. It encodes CASSLAGFTGSYEQYF.

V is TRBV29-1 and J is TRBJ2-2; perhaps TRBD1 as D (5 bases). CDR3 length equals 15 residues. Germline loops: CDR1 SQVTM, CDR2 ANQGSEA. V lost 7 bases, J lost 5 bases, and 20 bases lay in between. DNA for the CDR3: TGCAGCGCTGCGACAGATCAAAAGGGGACCGGGGAGCTGTTTTTT. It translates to CSAATDQKGTGELFF.

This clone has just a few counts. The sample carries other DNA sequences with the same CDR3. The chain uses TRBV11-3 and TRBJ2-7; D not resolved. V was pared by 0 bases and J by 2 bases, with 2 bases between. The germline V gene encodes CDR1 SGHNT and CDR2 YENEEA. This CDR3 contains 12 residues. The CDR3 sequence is CASSLDTYEQYF. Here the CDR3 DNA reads TGTGCCAGCAGCTTAGACACCTACGAGCAGTACTTC.

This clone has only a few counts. The CDR3 DNA sequence: TGTGCCAGCAGTGACAGGGACTCGAGCACTGAAGCTTTCTTT. This gives the protein CASSDRDSSTEAFF. The chain has TRBV6-6 and TRBJ1-1, with 7 bases that match TRBD1. The CDR3 is 14 residues long. Germline V lookup: CDR1 MNHNY, CDR2 SVGAGI (reference sequence). V lost 5 bases, J lost 4 bases, and 7 bases stayed unmatched.

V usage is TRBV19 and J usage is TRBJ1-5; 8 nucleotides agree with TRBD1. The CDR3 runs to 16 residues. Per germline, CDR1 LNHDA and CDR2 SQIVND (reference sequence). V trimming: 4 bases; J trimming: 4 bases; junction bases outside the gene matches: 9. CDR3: CASSTKTGEGNQPQHF. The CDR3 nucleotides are TGTGCCAGTAGTACCAAGACAGGGGAGGGAAATCAGCCCCAGCATTTT. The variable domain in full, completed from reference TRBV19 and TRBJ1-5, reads DGGITQSPKYLFRKEGQNVTLSCEQNLNHDAMYWYRQDPGQGLRLIYYSQIVNDFQKGDIAEGYSVSREKKESFPLTVTSAQKNPTAFYLCASSTKTGEGNQPQHFGDGTRLSIL.

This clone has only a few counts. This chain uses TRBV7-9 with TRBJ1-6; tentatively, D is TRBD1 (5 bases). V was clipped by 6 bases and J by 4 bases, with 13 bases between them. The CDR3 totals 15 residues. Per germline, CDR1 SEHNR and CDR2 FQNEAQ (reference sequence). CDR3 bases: TGTGCCAGCAGGGACCCGACAGCGTATAATTCACCCCTCCACTTT. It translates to CASRDPTAYNSPLHF. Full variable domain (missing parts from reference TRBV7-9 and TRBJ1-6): DTGVSQNPRHKITKRGQNVTFRCDPISEHNRLYWYRQTLGQGPEFLTYFQNEAQLEKSRLLSDRFSAERPKGSFSTLEIQRTEQGDSAMYLCASRDPTAYNSPLHFGNGTRLTVT.

The CDR3 sequence: CASRRSSLALGTDTQYF. The CDR3, as DNA: TGTGCCAGCAGGAGATCATCACTAGCGTTGGGCACAGATACGCAGTATTTT. The chain recombines TRBV2 with TRBJ2-3; TRBD2 matches at 7 bases. This CDR3 region has 17 residues. Germline V gives CDR1 SNHLY, CDR2 FYNNEI. V shed 6 bases, J shed 1 base, and the junction held 13 bases outside the gene matches. The full variable domain, its missing parts supplied by reference TRBV2 and TRBJ2-3, is EPEVTQTPSHQVTQMGQEVILRCVPISNHLYFYWYRQILGQKVEFLVSFYNNEISEKSEIFDDQFSVERPDGSNFTLKIRSTKLEDSAMYFCASRRSSLALGTDTQYFGPGTRLTVL.

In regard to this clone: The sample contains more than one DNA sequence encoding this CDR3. The CDR3 DNA reads TGTGCCAGCAGTGAAGCGCGGGGTACCGGGGAGCTGTTTTTT. This translates into CASSEARGTGELFF. The chain joins TRBV2 to TRBJ2-2; D is perhaps TRBD2 (6 bases). Trimming stripped 0 bases from V and 5 bases from J, with 7 bases between. Germline lookup yields CDR1 SNHLY and CDR2 FYNNEI. CDR3 length equals 14 residues.

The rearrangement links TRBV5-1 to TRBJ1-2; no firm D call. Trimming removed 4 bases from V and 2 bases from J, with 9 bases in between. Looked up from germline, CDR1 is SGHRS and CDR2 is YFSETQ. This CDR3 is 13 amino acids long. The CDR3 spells CASSQAGNYGYTF. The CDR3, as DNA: TGCGCCAGCAGCCAGGCCGGAAACTATGGCTACACCTTC.

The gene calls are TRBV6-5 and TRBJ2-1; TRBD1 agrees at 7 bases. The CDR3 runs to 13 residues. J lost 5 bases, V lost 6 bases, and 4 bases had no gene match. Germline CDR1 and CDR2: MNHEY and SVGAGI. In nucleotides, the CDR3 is TGTGCCAGCAGCACAGGGGCCGACAATGAGCAGTTCTTC. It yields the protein CASSTGADNEQFF.

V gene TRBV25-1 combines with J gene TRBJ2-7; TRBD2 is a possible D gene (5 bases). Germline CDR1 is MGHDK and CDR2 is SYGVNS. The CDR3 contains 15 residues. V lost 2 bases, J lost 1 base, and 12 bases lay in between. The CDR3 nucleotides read TGTGCCAGCAGTGAACATCGCGGCGGGTCCTACGAGCAGTACTTC. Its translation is CASSEHRGGSYEQYF.

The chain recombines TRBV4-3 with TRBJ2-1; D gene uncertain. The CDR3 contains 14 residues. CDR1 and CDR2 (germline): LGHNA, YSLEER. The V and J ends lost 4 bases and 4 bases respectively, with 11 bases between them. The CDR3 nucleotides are TGCGCCAGCAGCCTATTCCCGGGTTACAATGAGCAGTTCTTC. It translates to CASSLFPGYNEQFF.

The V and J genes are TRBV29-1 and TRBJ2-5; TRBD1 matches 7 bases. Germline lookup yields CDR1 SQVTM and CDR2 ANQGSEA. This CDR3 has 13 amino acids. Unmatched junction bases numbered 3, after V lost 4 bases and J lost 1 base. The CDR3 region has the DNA TGCAGCGTTGGGGGACAGCCCCAAGAGACCCAGTACTTC. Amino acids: CSVGGQPQETQYF.